These T cell receptor beta chains were read from a single sample in a study of shared clonotypes between healthy human individuals. Sequencing used immunoSEQ multiplex PCR; TCRdb keeps in-frame clones, though not all of them. The sample carries about 650,000 clones, about 95% recorded once. The sequencing sample was made of naive CD8+ T cells sorted from blood. These receptors were collected from a woman aged 25-40 years in good health. Each CDR3 is given with its conserved first and last residue. A D gene is named only where the DNA matches it firmly. Clone size is stated in some rows and not others, as once, few, many or a class when expanded.

clone_size | j_call | d_call | v_call | cdr3_nt | cdr3_aa
NA | TRBJ2-7 | NA | TRBV9 | TGTGCCAGCAGCCCCGGACGGAACTCCTACGAGCAGTACTTC | CASSPGRNSYEQYF
NA | TRBJ2-4 | NA | TRBV11-2 | TGTGCCAGCAGCTTTCACCGTCGTATGGCCAAAAACATTCAGTACTTC | CASSFHRRMAKNIQYF
NA | TRBJ2-7 | TRBD2 | TRBV6-5 | TGTGCCAGCAGTTACGGGGAGGGCCGCTACGAGCAGTACTTC | CASSYGEGRYEQYF
NA | TRBJ1-2 | NA | TRBV2 | TGTGCCAGCGTCCTGATGCCTTTCTATGGCTACACCTTC | CASVLMPFYGYTF
once | TRBJ1-5 | TRBD1 | TRBV28 | TGTGCCAGCAATCTAGAGACAGGGAATCAGCCCCAGCATTTT | CASNLETGNQPQHF
NA | TRBJ2-7 | NA | TRBV6-6 | TGTGCCAGCAGAGGGGGTTACGAGCAGTACTTC | CASRGGYEQYF
NA | TRBJ2-7 | NA | TRBV6-4 | TGTGCCAGCAGTGACCCATGGGCTAGCTTCAACGAGCAGTACTTC | CASSDPWASFNEQYF
NA | TRBJ2-1 | TRBD2 | TRBV29-1 | TGCAGCGTAACGGGACTAGCGGAATACACGGACTCCTACAATGAGCAGTTCTTC | CSVTGLAEYTDSYNEQFF
NA | TRBJ2-3 | NA | TRBV15 | TGTGCCACCAGCAGAGAGGGGCCATTTATCACAGATACGCAGTATTTT | CATSREGPFITDTQYF
NA | TRBJ1-5 | NA | TRBV28 | TGTGCCAGCAGTTTTCGGCAGGGGAGCAATCAGCCCCAGCATTTT | CASSFRQGSNQPQHF
NA | TRBJ2-1 | TRBD1 | TRBV27 | TGTGCCAGCAGCCCTAGACAGGGGAGCTCCTACAATGAGCAGTTCTTC | CASSPRQGSSYNEQFF
NA | TRBJ1-5 | TRBD1 | TRBV27 | TGTGCCAGCAGTGCCGGGACAGCAAGCAATCAGCCCCAGCATTTT | CASSAGTASNQPQHF
NA | TRBJ2-5 | NA | TRBV4-1 | TGCGCCAGCAGCCAATCGGGACTCCTAGAGACCCAGTACTTC | CASSQSGLLETQYF
NA | TRBJ2-7 | NA | TRBV5-1 | TGCGCCAGCAGCTTGGAAGGCAACCCCTACGAGCAGTACTTC | CASSLEGNPYEQYF
NA | TRBJ1-6 | TRBD1 | TRBV4-1 | TGCGCCAGCAGCCAAGGCGGCCCAGGGGGCCGGTATTCACCCCTCCACTTT | CASSQGGPGGRYSPLHF
once | TRBJ2-1 | TRBD2 | TRBV5-1 | TGCGCCAGCACTCGACTAGCTGACGATGAGCAGTTCTTC | CASTRLADDEQFF